A single sample is the source of the 24 T cell receptor beta chains below, sequenced in a study of blood T cells in healthy people across ages. Next came a second PCR, run for about 6 to 11 cycles, which used a sample-barcoded 5' primer along with a J-beta primer mix. MiXCR was run by TCRdb on the 5' RACE reads, yielding one entry per CDR3 protein. The top ten hold 20% to 25% of the sample, which has around 600,000 distinct CDR3 sequences, roughly 48% seen once. The sequencing input was blood. These receptors all stem from an elderly man in good health.

The V and J genes are TRBV5-1 and TRBJ1-6; no reliable D call. CDR1 and CDR2 from the germline V gene are SGHRS and YFSETQ. The CDR3 extends over 16 amino acids. The V end was cut by 0 bases, the J end by 9 bases, with 16 bases between. The CDR3 spells CASSLANSRRVSPLHF. CDR3 coding DNA: TGCGCCAGCAGCTTGGCAAATTCAAGGCGCGTTTCACCCCTCCACTTT. Full variable domain (rest looked up from reference TRBV5-1 and TRBJ1-6): KAGVTQTPRYLIKTRGQQVTLSCSPISGHRSVSWYQQTPGQGLQFLFEYFSETQRNKGNFPGRFSGRQFSNSRSEMNVSTLELGDSALYLCASSLANSRRVSPLHFGNGTRLTVT.

The rearrangement joins TRBV4-3 to TRBJ2-7; D perhaps matches TRBD2 (6 bases). Germline values: CDR1 LGHNA, CDR2 YSLEER. Trimming removed 0 bases from V and 3 bases from J, with 15 bases in between. The CDR3 contains 16 residues. CDR3 in amino acids: CASSQEVGGGNYEQYF. CDR3 coding DNA: TGCGCCAGCAGCCAAGAGGTGGGAGGAGGGAACTACGAGCAGTACTTC.

On this clonotype itself: A junction end diverges from the germline sequence, so it may reflect a read error. The rearrangement uses TRBV6-6 and TRBJ1-2; 8 nucleotides agree with TRBD1. Per germline, CDR1 MNHNY and CDR2 SVGAGI (reference sequence). CDR3 length: 13 residues. The CDR3 DNA is TGTGCCAGCAATACAGGGGGAAACTATGGCTGCACCTTC. Protein product: CASNTGGNYGCTF.

The rearrangement links TRBV20-1 to TRBJ2-4; weak D call: TRBD2 (6 bases). Trimming pared 3 bases from V and 1 base from J, leaving 10 bases between. From germline, CDR1 is DFQATT and CDR2 SNEGSKA (reference sequence). The CDR3 covers 14 residues. CDR3 loop: CSASREVAKNIQYF. In DNA, the CDR3 is TGCAGTGCTAGTAGGGAGGTTGCCAAAAACATTCAGTACTTC.

V gene TRBV5-5 combines with J gene TRBJ1-5, with TRBD1 as a possible D gene (5 bases). The V gene's germline CDR1 is SGHKS and CDR2 YYEKEE (reference sequence). V was clipped by 4 bases and J by 2 bases, with 13 bases between them. The CDR3 spans 15 residues. CDR3 in amino acids: CASSQRGGGNQPQHF. Written as DNA, the CDR3 is TGTGCCAGCAGCCAACGCGGGGGGGGCAATCAGCCCCAGCATTTT.

The chain has TRBV7-9 and TRBJ2-2, with D possibly being TRBD2 (6 bases). Germline V CDR1 and CDR2: SEHNR, FQNEAQ (reference sequence). V lost 4 bases and J 5 bases, leaving 20 bases between the germline ends. The CDR3 runs to 17 residues. The CDR3 protein is CASSSPTTASETGELFF. For the CDR3, the DNA is TGTGCCAGCAGCTCCCCAACTACGGCTAGCGAGACCGGGGAGCTGTTTTTT.

J is TRBJ2-1 and V is TRBV5-1; possible D gene TRBD2, 6 bases. The CDR3 runs 16 residues. V was cut by 3 bases and J by 0 bases, with 13 bases left in between. Germline CDR1 reads SGHRS; CDR2 reads YFSETQ. The CDR3 nucleotides read TGCGCCAGCAGCTCTGGAGAGGGAGGCTCCTACAATGAGCAGTTCTTC. Protein product: CASSSGEGGSYNEQFF.

The rearrangement uses TRBV20-1 and TRBJ1-1; D perhaps matches TRBD1 (5 bases). This CDR3 is 14 amino acids long. Germline V gene data show CDR1 as DFQATT and CDR2 as SNEGSKA (reference sequence). V gave up 0 bases and J gave up 6 bases, with 14 bases separating them. CDR3 protein: CSAREGRPGPEAFF. The CDR3 coding sequence is TGCAGTGCTAGAGAAGGCAGGCCGGGGCCTGAAGCTTTCTTT.

V gene TRBV4-3 combines with J gene TRBJ2-5, with 8 bases identical to TRBD1. The germline gives CDR1 LGHNA, CDR2 YSLEER. V lost 1 base and J lost 11; bases outside the gene matches: 9. The CDR3 has 14 residues. Here the CDR3 DNA reads TGCGCCAGCAGCCAAGTAACAGGGGGATTTGAGCAGTACTTC. This translates into CASSQVTGGFEQYF.

V usage is TRBV6-6 and J usage is TRBJ1-1; no definite D call. CDR3 length: 14 residues. Germline CDR1 is MNHNY and CDR2 is SVGAGI (reference sequence). Trimming removed 6 bases at V and 0 bases at J, with 11 bases between. CDR3 bases: TGTGCCAGCAGCCGGAGCCAAATGAACACTGAAGCTTTCTTT. It codes for CASSRSQMNTEAFF.

The genes are TRBV12-3 or TRBV12-4 and TRBJ2-3, with 9 nucleotides matching TRBD1. The CDR3 is 13 residues long. The trim removed 3 bases at V and 6 bases at J, leaving 1 base unmatched. CDR3 in amino acids: CASSFGQGDTQYF. The CDR3 DNA sequence: TGTGCCAGCAGTTTTGGACAGGGGGATACGCAGTATTTT.

The chain links TRBV12-3 or TRBV12-4 to TRBJ1-4; D possibly corresponds to TRBD1 (5 bases). Deletions cut 5 bases from V and 8 bases from J, with 12 bases between. The CDR3 is made up of 13 amino acids. CDR3 amino acids: CASSAGLGEKLFF. CDR3 bases: TGTGCCAGCAGTGCGGGACTTGGAGAAAAACTGTTTTTT.

In its sample, this clonotype was seen a few times. The chain joins TRBV11-2 to TRBJ2-1; 8 positions agree with TRBD2. The CDR3 has 17 amino acids. Trimming at V came to 5 bases and at J to 2 bases, leaving 11 bases not matched to a gene. Germline assignment: CDR1 SGHAT and CDR2 FQNNGV. The CDR3: CASSPWPGLVPYNEQFF. The CDR3 nucleotides are TGTGCCAGCAGCCCGTGGCCGGGACTAGTGCCCTACAATGAGCAGTTCTTC.

Turning to this clonotype: Its ends do not fully match the called genes, so a read error is possible. The chain recombines TRBV7-2 with TRBJ1-2; TRBD1 aligns across 9 bases. CDR1 SGHTA and CDR2 FQGNSA come from the germline V gene. The CDR3 sequence is 14 residues long. The CDR3 region is CASSFGTGGGGYTF. The CDR3 nucleotides are TGTGCCAGTAGCTTCGGAACAGGGGGCGGTGGCTACACCTTC.

This rearrangement joins TRBV10-3 to TRBJ1-1; 7 nucleotides line up with TRBD1. In germline, CDR1 is ENHRY, CDR2 SYGVKD. The CDR3 is 15 residues long. The V gene end was trimmed by 3 bases and the J gene end by 0 bases; junction bases not matched to a gene: 4. CDR3 loop: CAISEGQALNTEAFF. Written as DNA, the CDR3 is TGTGCCATCAGTGAAGGACAGGCACTGAACACTGAAGCTTTCTTT.

The chain is built from TRBV20-1 and TRBJ1-2; D gene ambiguous. The V end lost 1 base, the J end lost 2 bases, and 11 bases lay between the germline ends. The germline V gene encodes CDR1 DFQATT and CDR2 SNEGSKA (reference sequence). The CDR3 loop spans 14 amino acids. CDR3 protein: CSARGARANYGYTF. CDR3 bases: TGCAGTGCTAGAGGGGCCAGAGCCAACTATGGCTACACCTTC.

The gene calls are TRBV11-2 and TRBJ2-3; 7 nucleotides align to TRBD1. V trimming: 5 bases; J trimming: 6 bases; junction bases outside the gene matches: 8. Germline CDR1 and CDR2: SGHAT and FQNNGV. This CDR3 is 14 amino acids long. The CDR3 bases are TGTGCCAGCAGCGAGGACAGGATTACGGATACGCAGTATTTT. Protein sequence: CASSEDRITDTQYF. Drawing the rest from reference TRBV11-2 and TRBJ2-3, the complete variable domain is EAGVAQSPRYKIIEKRQSVAFWCNPISGHATLYWYQQILGQGPKLLIQFQNNGVVDDSQLPKDRFSAERLKGVDSTLKIQPAKLEDSAVYLCASSEDRITDTQYFGPGTRLTVL.

This clonotype has just a few counts. V usage is TRBV27 and J usage is TRBJ2-7; a possible D gene is TRBD1 (6 bases). CDR1 MNHEY and CDR2 SMNVEV come from the germline V gene (reference sequence). The CDR3 sequence is 15 residues long. Trimming took 2 bases from V and 5 from J, leaving 16 bases between them. CDR3 protein: CASSLKKGTTNEQYF. The CDR3 DNA sequence: TGTGCCAGCAGTTTAAAGAAAGGGACAACGAACGAGCAGTACTTC.

This clonotype was detected ten times or more. As DNA, the CDR3 is TGTGCCAGCAGTTATTCCGAAGACTCCAGGGCCTCTGGGGCCAACGTCCTGACTTTC. Translated: CASSYSEDSRASGANVLTF. The chain couples TRBV6-5 to TRBJ2-6, with D possibly TRBD1 on 5 matching bases. Germline CDR1 and CDR2: MNHEY and SVGAGI. The V end lost 3 bases, the J end lost 0 bases, and 18 bases lay between the germline ends. The CDR3 spans 19 residues.

The chain has TRBV12-3 or TRBV12-4 and TRBJ2-5; TRBD2 aligns across 9 bases. Trimming took 7 bases from V and 2 from J; bases not matched to a gene: 8. There are 15 residues in the CDR3. The CDR3 nucleotides are TGTGCCAGCACTAAACCGACTAGCGGTCAAGAGACCCAGTACTTC. The encoded protein is CASTKPTSGQETQYF.

This clonotype was counted only a few times. The CDR3 sequence is CASTPGGATSHGRYEQYF. Here the CDR3 DNA reads TGTGCCAGCACCCCCGGGGGGGCAACTAGTCATGGACGTTACGAGCAGTACTTC. The V call is TRBV2, the J call TRBJ2-7; 8 bases fit TRBD2. The CDR3 is 18 residues long. Germline V gives CDR1 SNHLY, CDR2 FYNNEI. V shed 7 bases and J 4 bases; nucleotides not matched to a gene: 21.

The V and J genes are TRBV5-1 and TRBJ1-4; D might be TRBD1 (6 bases). The CDR3 runs 13 residues. Trimming shortened V by 2 bases and J by 6 bases, and 8 bases separated the two germline ends. CDR1 SGHRS and CDR2 YFSETQ come from the germline V gene. CDR3 amino acids: CASSFTGHEKLFF. The CDR3 DNA sequence: TGCGCCAGCAGCTTTACAGGGCATGAAAAACTGTTTTTT.

Turning to this clonotype: The junction does not match germline at one end; this may be a read error. The chain joins TRBV12-3 or TRBV12-4 to TRBJ1-6; D is ambiguous. This CDR3 comprises 15 residues. The CDR3 protein is CTSGPLSSYNSPLHF. The CDR3 region has the DNA TGTACCAGCGGCCCTTTAAGCTCCTATAATTCACCCCTCCACTTT.

The chain is built from TRBV11-3 and TRBJ2-1; 10 bases map to TRBD2. V shed 1 base, J shed 9 bases, and the junction held 6 bases outside the gene matches. The CDR3 has 15 residues. The germline CDR1 and CDR2 sequences are SGHNT and YENEEA. CDR3: CASSLGSGRATEQFF. Written as DNA, the CDR3 is TGTGCCAGCAGCTTAGGAAGCGGGAGGGCCACTGAGCAGTTCTTC.